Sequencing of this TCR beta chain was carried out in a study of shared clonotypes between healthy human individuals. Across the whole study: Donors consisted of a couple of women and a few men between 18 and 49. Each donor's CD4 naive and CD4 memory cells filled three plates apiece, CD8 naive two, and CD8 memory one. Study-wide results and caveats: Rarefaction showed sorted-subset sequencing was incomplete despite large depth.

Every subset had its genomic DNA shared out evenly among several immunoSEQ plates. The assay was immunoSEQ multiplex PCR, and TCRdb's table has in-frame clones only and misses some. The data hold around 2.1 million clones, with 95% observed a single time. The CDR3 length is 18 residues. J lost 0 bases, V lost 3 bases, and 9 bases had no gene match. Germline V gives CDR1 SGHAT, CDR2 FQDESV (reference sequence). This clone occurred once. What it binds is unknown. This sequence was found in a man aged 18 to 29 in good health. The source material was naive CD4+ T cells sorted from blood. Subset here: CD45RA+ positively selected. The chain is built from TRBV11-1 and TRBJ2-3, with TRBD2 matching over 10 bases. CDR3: CASSFPLAGASSTDTQYF. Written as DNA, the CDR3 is TGTGCCAGCAGCTTCCCCCTAGCGGGGGCCTCTAGCACAGATACGCAGTATTTT.